The entry that follows covers one T cell receptor (beta chain) sequence. Diagnostic criteria defined recently for definite or probable disease were met by the Susac syndrome patients. The source of the sample is a study of CD8 T cells in Susac syndrome. Study-level information: Treatment at blood withdrawal was none, corticosteroids, or intravenous immunoglobulin alone in Susac syndrome patients.

Germline V gene data show CDR1 as GTSNPN and CDR2 as SVGIG (reference sequence). This CDR3 is built from 11 residues. V gave up 2 bases and J gave up 8 bases, with 9 bases separating them. Random-hexamer reverse transcription was applied to roughly 0.45 to 1 ug RNA. TCRdb ran MiXCR on the immunoSEQ multiplex PCR reads and lists one entry per CDR3 protein. The table includes about 120,000 distinct CDR3 sequences, over 95% detected once. The sequence was obtained from a human donor with Susac syndrome. The material sequenced was CD4+ T cells from PBMCs. V gene TRBV30 combines with J gene TRBJ1-2; D not certain. CDR3 nucleotide sequence: TGTGCCTGGAGTTTTAACATGGGCTACACCTTC. Translated: CAWSFNMGYTF. Full variable domain (rest looked up from reference TRBV30 and TRBJ1-2): SQTIHQWPATLVQPVGSPLSLECTVEGTSNPNLYWYRQAAGRGLQLLFYSVGIGQISSEVPQNLSASRPQDRQFILSSKKLLLSDSGFYLCAWSFNMGYTFGSGTRLTVV.